This TCR beta chain was documented in a study of T cell repertoires in cytomegalovirus infection. Study conclusions and caveats: Within the response measured ex vivo, HLA-C-restricted CMV-specific TCR beta clonotypes were dominant.

In TCRdb, the reads were re-called with MiXCR into one record per CDR3 protein. In the table there are about 310,000 distinct CDR3 sequences, roughly 25% of which are singletons. About this clonotype: The target antigen is unknown.

CDR1 and CDR2 (germline): ENHRY, SYGVKD. The CDR3 is made up of 13 amino acids. Trimming left V 4 bases short and J 5 bases short, with 11 bases between. Material: cultured PBMCs, obtained from culture after CMV antigen stimulation. The clonotype comes from a human donor in good health (CMV status not recorded). Some clones in this sample may be carry-over from other donors' samples. The chain recombines TRBV10-3 with TRBJ2-5; D perhaps matches TRBD1 (6 bases). DNA for the CDR3: TGTGCCATCAGTGGCCGACAGGATGAGACCCAGTACTTC. It is translated as CAISGRQDETQYF.